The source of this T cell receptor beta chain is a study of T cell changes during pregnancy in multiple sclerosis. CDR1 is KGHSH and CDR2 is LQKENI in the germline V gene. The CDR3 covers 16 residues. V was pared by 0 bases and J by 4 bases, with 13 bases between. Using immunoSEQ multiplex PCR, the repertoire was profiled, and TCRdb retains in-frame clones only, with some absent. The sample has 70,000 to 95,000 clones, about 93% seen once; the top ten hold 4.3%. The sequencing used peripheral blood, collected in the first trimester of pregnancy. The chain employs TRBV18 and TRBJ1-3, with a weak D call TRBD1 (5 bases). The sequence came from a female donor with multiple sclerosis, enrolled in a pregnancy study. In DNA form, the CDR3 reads TGTGCCAGCTCACCACCGCTGGGGCGCTTGGGAAACACCATATATTTT. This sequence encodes CASSPPLGRLGNTIYF.